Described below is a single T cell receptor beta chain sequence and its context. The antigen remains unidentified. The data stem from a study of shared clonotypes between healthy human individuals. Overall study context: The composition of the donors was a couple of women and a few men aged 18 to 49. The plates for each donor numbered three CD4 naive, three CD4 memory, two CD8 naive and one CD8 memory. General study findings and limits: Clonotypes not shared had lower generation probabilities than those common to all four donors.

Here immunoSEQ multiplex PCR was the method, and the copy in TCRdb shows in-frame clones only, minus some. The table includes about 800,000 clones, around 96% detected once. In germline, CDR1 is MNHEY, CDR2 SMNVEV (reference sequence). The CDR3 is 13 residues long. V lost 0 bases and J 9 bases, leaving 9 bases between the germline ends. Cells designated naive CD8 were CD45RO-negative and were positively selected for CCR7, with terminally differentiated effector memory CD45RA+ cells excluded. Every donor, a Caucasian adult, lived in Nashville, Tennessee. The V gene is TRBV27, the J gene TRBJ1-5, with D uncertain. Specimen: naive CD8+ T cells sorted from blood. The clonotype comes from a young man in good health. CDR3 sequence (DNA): TGTGCCAGCAGTTTATCGCCCGGGCGGCCCCAGCATTTT. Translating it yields CASSLSPGRPQHF.